The clone carrying this T cell receptor beta chain has ten or more counts. TCRdb redid the calling of the RT-PCR reads with MiXCR, one entry per CDR3 protein. The data show 400,000 to 500,000 distinct CDR3 sequences, about a sixth seen once. The germline CDR1 and CDR2 sequences are MNHEY and SMNVEV (reference sequence). Trimming took 10 bases from V and 8 from J; bases not matched to a gene: 10. The CDR3 sequence is 13 residues long. This specimen comes from a study of patients and donors after allogeneic stem cell transplantation. This chain uses TRBV27 with TRBJ2-1; TRBD1 aligns across 8 bases. This TCR derives from a human donor who was either an allogeneic HSCT recipient or a stem cell or donor lymphocyte infusion donor (not recorded which). It is not recorded whose cells these are; they may come from a transplant donor. The sequenced material came from blood, either unsorted or a sorted T cell fraction (not recorded which). CDR3 DNA: TGTGCCATTGGGCAGGGGGCTGTTGATGAGCAGTTCTTC. It is translated as CAIGQGAVDEQFF.